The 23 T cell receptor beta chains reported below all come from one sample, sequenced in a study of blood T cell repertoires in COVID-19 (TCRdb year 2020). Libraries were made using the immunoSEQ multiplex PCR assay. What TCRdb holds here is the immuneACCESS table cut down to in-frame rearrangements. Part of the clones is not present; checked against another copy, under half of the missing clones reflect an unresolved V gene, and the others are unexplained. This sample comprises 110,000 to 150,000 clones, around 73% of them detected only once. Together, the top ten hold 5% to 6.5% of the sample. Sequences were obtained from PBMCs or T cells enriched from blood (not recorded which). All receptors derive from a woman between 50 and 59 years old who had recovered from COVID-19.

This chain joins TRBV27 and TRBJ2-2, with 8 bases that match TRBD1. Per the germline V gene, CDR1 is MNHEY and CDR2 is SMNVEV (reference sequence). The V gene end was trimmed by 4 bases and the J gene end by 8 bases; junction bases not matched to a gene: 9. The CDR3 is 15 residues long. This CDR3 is CASSYQGAGSGELFF. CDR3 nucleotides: TGTGCCAGCAGTTATCAGGGGGCTGGCTCTGGGGAGCTGTTTTTT.

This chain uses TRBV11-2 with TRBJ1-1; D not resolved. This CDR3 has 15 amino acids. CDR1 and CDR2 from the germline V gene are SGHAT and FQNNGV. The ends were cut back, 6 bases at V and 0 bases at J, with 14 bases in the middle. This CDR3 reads CASSQFIQVNTEAFF. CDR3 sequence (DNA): TGTGCCAGCAGTCAATTTATTCAGGTGAACACTGAAGCTTTCTTT.

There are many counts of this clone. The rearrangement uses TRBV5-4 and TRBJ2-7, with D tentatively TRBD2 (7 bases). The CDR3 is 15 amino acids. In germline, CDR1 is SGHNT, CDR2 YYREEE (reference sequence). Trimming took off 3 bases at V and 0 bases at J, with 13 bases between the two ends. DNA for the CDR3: TGTGCCAGCAGCTGGGGGGGCACGAGCTCCTACGAGCAGTACTTC. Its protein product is CASSWGGTSSYEQYF. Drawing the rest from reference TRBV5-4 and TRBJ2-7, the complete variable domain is ETGVTQSPTHLIKTRGQQVTLRCSSQSGHNTVSWYQQALGQGPQFIFQYYREEENGRGNFPPRFSGLQFPNYSSELNVNALELDDSALYLCASSWGGTSSYEQYFGPGTRLTVT.

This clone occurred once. The CDR3 nucleotides are TGTGCCAGCAGTGTTCAAGCGTATAGCAATCAGCCCCAGCATTTT. The encoded protein is CASSVQAYSNQPQHF. This chain uses TRBV6-4 with TRBJ1-5; no firm D call. The germline V gene encodes CDR1 MRHNA and CDR2 SNTAGT. CDR3 length: 15 amino acids. Deletions cut 4 bases from V and 0 bases from J, with 10 bases between.

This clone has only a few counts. Written as DNA, the CDR3 is TGTGCCAGCAGGGACCTAGCGGGGGTCTCCGAGCAGTACTTC. As protein: CASRDLAGVSEQYF. The chain uses TRBV2 and TRBJ2-7, with 10 bases that match TRBD2. CDR1 and CDR2 from the germline V gene are SNHLY and FYNNEI. V was pared by 6 bases and J by 6 bases, with 8 bases of the junction left unmatched. The CDR3 sequence is 14 residues long. Complete variable domain (other parts from reference TRBV2 and TRBJ2-7): EPEVTQTPSHQVTQMGQEVILRCVPISNHLYFYWYRQILGQKVEFLVSFYNNEISEKSEIFDDQFSVERPDGSNFTLKIRSTKLEDSAMYFCASRDLAGVSEQYFGPGTRLTVT.

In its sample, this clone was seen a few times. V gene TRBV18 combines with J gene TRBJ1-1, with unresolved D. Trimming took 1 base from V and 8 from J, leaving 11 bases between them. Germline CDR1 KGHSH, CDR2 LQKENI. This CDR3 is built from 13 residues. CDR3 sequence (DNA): TGTGCCAGCTCACCACTAAGAGCCAACGAAGCTTTCTTT. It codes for CASSPLRANEAFF.

The CDR3 loop reads CASSPGGGANEQYF. The CDR3 DNA follows: TGTGCCAGCTCACCTGGCGGGGGGGCCAACGAGCAGTACTTC. The V gene is TRBV18, the J gene TRBJ2-7; 9 bases are shared with TRBD2. V lost 3 bases and J lost 5; bases outside the gene matches: 5. Germline values: CDR1 KGHSH, CDR2 LQKENI. The CDR3 sequence is 14 residues long.

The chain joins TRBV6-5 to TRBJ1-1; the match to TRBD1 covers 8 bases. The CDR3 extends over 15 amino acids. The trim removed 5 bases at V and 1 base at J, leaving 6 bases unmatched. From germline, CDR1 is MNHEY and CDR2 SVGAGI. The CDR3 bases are TGTGCCAGCAGTAGGGGACAGGCCACGAACACTGAAGCTTTCTTT. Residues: CASSRGQATNTEAFF.

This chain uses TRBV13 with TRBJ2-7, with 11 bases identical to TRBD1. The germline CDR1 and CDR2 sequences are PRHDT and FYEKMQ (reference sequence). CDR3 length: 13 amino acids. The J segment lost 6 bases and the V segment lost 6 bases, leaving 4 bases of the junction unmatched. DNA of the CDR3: TGTGCCAGCAGGACGGGACAGGGGGGCGAGCAGTACTTC. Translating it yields CASRTGQGGEQYF.

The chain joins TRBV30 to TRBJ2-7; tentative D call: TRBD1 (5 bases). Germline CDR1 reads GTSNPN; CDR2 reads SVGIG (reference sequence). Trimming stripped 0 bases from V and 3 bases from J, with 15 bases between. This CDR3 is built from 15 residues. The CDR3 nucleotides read TGTGCCTGGAGTGTGGTGAGGCAGGGATACTACGAGCAGTACTTC. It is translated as CAWSVVRQGYYEQYF.

In DNA, the CDR3 is TGTGCCAGCAGCCAAGAAGGGACAGGGTCCGGGGAGCTGTTTTTT. Protein: CASSQEGTGSGELFF. The gene calls are TRBV4-2 and TRBJ2-2, with TRBD1 identical over 9 bases. Losses at the gene ends were 0 bases for V and 6 bases for J; bases not matched to a gene: 2. Looked up from germline, CDR1 is LGHNA and CDR2 is YNFKEQ. The CDR3 spans 15 residues.

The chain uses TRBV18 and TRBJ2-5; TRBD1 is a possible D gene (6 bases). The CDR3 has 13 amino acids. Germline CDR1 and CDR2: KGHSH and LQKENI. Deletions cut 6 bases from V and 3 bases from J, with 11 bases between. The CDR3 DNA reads TGTGCCAGCTCGCTGGACAGTAAAGAGACCCAGTACTTC. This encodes CASSLDSKETQYF.

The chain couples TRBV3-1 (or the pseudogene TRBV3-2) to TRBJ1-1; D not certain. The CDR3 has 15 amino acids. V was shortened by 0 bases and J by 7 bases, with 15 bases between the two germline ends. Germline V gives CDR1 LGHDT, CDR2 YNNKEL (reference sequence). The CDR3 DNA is TGTGCCAGCAGCCAAGACGCGGGGAGAGGGCGTGAAGCTTTCTTT. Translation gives CASSQDAGRGREAFF.

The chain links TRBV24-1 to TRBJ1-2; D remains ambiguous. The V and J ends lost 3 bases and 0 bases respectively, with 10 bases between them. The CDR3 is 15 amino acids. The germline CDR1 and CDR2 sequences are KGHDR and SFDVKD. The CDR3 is CATSDGEASNYGYTF. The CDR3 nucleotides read TGTGCCACCAGTGATGGAGAGGCTTCTAACTATGGCTACACCTTC.

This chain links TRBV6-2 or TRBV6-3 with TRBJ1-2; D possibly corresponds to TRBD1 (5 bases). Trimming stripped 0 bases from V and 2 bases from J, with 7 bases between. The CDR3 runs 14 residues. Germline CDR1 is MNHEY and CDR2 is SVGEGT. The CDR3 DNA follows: TGTGCCAGCAGTTACTCGCCAGGGAACTATGGCTACACCTTC. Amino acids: CASSYSPGNYGYTF.

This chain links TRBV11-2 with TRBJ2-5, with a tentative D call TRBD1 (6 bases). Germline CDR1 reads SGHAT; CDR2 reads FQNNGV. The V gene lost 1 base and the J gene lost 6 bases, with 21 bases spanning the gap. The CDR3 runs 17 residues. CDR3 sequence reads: CASSLAPGTQDGKTQYF. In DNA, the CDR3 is TGTGCCAGCAGCTTAGCACCCGGGACACAGGACGGGAAGACCCAGTACTTC.

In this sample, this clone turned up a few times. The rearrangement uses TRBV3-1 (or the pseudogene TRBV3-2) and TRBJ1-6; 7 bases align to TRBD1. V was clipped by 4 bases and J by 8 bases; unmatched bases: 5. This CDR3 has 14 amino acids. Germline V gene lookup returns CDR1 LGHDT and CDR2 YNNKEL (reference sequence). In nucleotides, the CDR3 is TGTGCCAGCAGCCCCGGGACAGATTATTCACCCCTCCACTTT. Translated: CASSPGTDYSPLHF.

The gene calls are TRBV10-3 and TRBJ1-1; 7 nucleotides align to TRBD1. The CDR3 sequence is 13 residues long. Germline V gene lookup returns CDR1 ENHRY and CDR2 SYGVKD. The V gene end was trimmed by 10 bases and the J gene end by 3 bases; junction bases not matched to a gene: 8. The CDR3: CATAGQQDTEAFF. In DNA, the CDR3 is TGTGCCACGGCGGGACAGCAGGACACTGAAGCTTTCTTT.

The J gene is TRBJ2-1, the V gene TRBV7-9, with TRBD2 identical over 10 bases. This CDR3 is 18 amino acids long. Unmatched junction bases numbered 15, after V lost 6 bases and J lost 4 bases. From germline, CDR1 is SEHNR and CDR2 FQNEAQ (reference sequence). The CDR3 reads CASSPYSGGHYLYNEQFF. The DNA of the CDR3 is TGTGCCAGCAGTCCTTATAGCGGGGGGCATTACCTTTACAATGAGCAGTTCTTC.

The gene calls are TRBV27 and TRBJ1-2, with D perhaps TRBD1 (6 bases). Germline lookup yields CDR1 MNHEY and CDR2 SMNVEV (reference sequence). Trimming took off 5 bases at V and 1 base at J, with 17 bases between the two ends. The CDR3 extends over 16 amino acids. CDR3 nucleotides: TGTGCCAGCAGTACCCAGGGGTCAGCGAATAACTATGGCTACACCTTC. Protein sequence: CASSTQGSANNYGYTF.

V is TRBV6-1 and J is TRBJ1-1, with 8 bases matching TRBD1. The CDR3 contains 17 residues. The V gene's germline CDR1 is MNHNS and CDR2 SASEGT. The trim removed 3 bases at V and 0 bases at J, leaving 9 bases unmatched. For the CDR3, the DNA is TGTGCCAGCAGTGAGCCCCCAGGGGGCTCCATGAACACTGAAGCTTTCTTT. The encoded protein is CASSEPPGGSMNTEAFF.

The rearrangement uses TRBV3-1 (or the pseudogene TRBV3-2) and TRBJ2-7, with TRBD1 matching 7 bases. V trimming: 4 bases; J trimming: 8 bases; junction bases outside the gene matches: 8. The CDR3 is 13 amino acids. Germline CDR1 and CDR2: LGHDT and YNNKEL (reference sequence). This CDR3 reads CASSLDLRGQQYF. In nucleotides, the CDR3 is TGTGCCAGCAGCCTCGATTTAAGGGGGCAGCAGTACTTC.

The CDR3 coding sequence is TGTGCCTGGAGTCCGACAGGGGATTTCTCCTACAATGAGCAGTTCTTC. It translates to CAWSPTGDFSYNEQFF. The rearrangement links TRBV30 to TRBJ2-1; 8 bases align to TRBD1. V lost 2 bases, J lost 0 bases, and 6 bases stayed unmatched. Per germline, CDR1 GTSNPN and CDR2 SVGIG (reference sequence). The length of the CDR3 is 16 residues.